A single T cell receptor beta chain is shown here with its context. Its antigen is still unknown. Per-base quality was not reported, and no clone a single base away is much larger than it. High-throughput TCR beta sequencing profiled peripheral blood CD8+ and CD4+ T cells from healthy donors, Susac syndrome patients and multiple sclerosis patients. The Susac syndrome patients fulfilled recently defined diagnostic criteria for definite or probable disease. CD8+ TEMRA cells were enriched by FACS, while bulk CD8+ and CD4+ T cells were purified by magnetic negative isolation. Blood was drawn into EDTA tubes, processed within 24 hours, and PBMCs were isolated by density gradient centrifugation. PBMCs intended for TCR sequencing were cryopreserved in liquid nitrogen and thawed later in a water bath at 37 degrees C. A purity of at least 90% was achieved for sorted or isolated CD4+, CD8+ and CD8+ TEMRA cells.

The sample belongs to a study of CD8 T cells in Susac syndrome (dated by TCRdb to about 2019). As for the study more broadly: Of the Susac syndrome patients who were sequenced, about 6 had clinically active disease and eight were in clinical remission. Repertoire sequencing was used to test whether CD8+ T cell activation and differentiation in Susac syndrome was antigen driven. Clonality of the CD8+ T cell repertoire was compared between around eleven healthy donors, about 14 Susac syndrome patients and 15 multiple sclerosis patients. At blood withdrawal, Susac syndrome patients were either therapy-naive, taking corticosteroids (in some cases with IVIg as well), or taking IVIg alone.

What the work shows at the level of the full study, not this receptor alone: The TCR sequencing and HLA analysis was acknowledged to have included a relatively small number of individuals. Under 20 and five Susac-specific public clones were found in the total CD8+ and CD8+ TEMRA repertoires, respectively. Clonal expansion was seen in Susac syndrome CD8+ repertoires, peaking in CD8+ TEMRA cells and being greater in clinically active patients than in remitting ones.

RNA was extracted with the RNeasy kit and 0.5 to 1 ug was reverse transcribed using random hexamers. TCR beta CDR3 regions were amplified with the immunoSEQ multiplex PCR assay covering 54 Vbeta and 13 Jbeta segments. Bias from PCR amplification was corrected by using a synthetic template baseline for primer optimization and for computational correction. Under the source paper's analysis protocol: Only productive sequences were kept, with reads annotated to V, D and J genes according to IMGT and analyzed in immunoSEQ Analyzer. Clonality was calculated as one minus the Shannon entropy normalized by log2 of the number of productive unique sequences. Public and private clones were assessed among the 100 most prevalent clones of each patient and control. Clones were defined as Susac-specific when absent from the healthy and MS cohorts, from 1,000 to 1,100 published viral clones and from other ImmuneACCESS disease sequences. TCRdb trimmed the raw reads at Q25, called clones with MiXCR and kept productive beta chains. Identical CDR3 proteins give one entry, which carries the most common genes and DNA. The V and J calls shown here were made by TCRdb, not taken from the authors' results. This sample gives around 85,000 distinct CDR3 sequences in total; around 93% of them show up just once. In total, the top ten clones hold more than 0.45% of the sample.

The cysteine opens and the phenylalanine closes a CDR3 of 13 amino acids. CDR3 DNA only is kept here, 39 bases in frame from base 1. CDR1 and CDR2 are read off the germline V gene as SQVTM and ANQGSEA. Unmatched junction bases come to 3, with V trimmed by 6 bases and J by 6 bases. The chain couples TRBV29-1 to TRBJ2-7; the central 15 bases match TRBD2. The sequencing sample was made of CD8+ T cells from PBMCs. The TCR sequence derives from a human donor with Susac syndrome. At the DNA level, the sequence is TGCAGCGTATTGGGACTAGCGGGAGGCGAGCAGTACTTC. It is translated as CSVLGLAGGEQYF.